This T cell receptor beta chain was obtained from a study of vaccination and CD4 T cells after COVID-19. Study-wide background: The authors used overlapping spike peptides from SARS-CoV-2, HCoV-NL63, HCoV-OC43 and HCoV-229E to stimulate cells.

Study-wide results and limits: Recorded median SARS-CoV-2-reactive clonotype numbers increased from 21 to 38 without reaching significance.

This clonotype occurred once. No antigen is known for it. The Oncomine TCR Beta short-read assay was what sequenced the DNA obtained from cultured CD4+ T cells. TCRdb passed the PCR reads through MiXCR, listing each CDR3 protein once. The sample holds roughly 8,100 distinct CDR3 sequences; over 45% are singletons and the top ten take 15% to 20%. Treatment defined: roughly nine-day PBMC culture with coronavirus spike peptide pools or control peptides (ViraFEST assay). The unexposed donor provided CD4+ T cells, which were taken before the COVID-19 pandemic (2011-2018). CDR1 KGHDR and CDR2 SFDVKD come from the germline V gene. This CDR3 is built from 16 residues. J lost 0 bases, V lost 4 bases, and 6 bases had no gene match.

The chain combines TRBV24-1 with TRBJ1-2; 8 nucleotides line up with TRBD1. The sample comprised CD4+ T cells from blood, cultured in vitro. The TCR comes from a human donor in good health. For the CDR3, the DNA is TGTGCCACCAGTGACCCCGGACAGGGAGCTAACTATGGCTACACCTTC. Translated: CATSDPGQGANYGYTF.